This T cell receptor (beta chain) was documented in a study of PD-1 blockade in classical Hodgkin lymphoma. General observations from the study: Whatever underlies the repertoire differences (possibly disease activity or prior therapy) remains undefined. Baseline TCR diversity was reportedly lower in newly diagnosed patients than healthy donors. By cycle point C4D1, TCR diversity had risen significantly in CD4+ cells (but not CD8+ cells).

CDR1 is SGHRS and CDR2 is YFSETQ in the germline V gene. The CDR3 has 14 residues. Details on this clone: The antigen is not known. At one end, the junction sequence differs from germline, possibly due to a read error.

This table comes from immunoSEQ multiplex PCR, and its TCRdb copy is limited to in-frame clones, with some not included. Of some 58,000 clones in the sample, around 89% were seen once. Each of the patients experienced relapse following autologous stem cell transplantation, and their brentuximab vedotin exposure differed. The chain joins TRBV5-1 to TRBJ2-7; 7 nucleotides agree with TRBD2. The sequences come from peripheral blood mononuclear cells (PBMCs), collected before the second cycle of nivolumab. The sequence was obtained from a human donor with classical Hodgkin lymphoma. CDR3: CASRFGAGFYEQYF. CDR3 DNA sequence: TGCGCCAGCCGCTTCGGAGCGGGGTTCTACGAGCAGTACTTC.